This is a list of T cell receptor beta chains from one sample in a study of cytotoxic CD8 clonotypes in ibrutinib-treated CLL. Assay used: immunoSEQ multiplex PCR; TCRdb lists only in-frame clones, some missing. The sample lists about 300,000 clones, roughly 67% occurring once. Here the sequenced sample was PBMCs, taken after 36 months of ibrutinib treatment. Receptors originate from a human donor with chronic lymphocytic leukemia. Both conserved end residues are part of each CDR3. D genes are given only for firm matches. Not every row has a clone size; where given, it reads once, few, many or a size class.

v_call,d_call,j_call,clone_size,cdr3_nt,cdr3_aa
TRBV6-1,.,TRBJ1-2,few,TGTGCCAGCAGTGAAAGCGGTAACTATGGCTACACCTTC,CASSESGNYGYTF
TRBV6-5,.,TRBJ2-5,.,TGTGCCAGCAGCGGGACTCTTGGACGGTTGGAGACCCAGTACTTC,CASSGTLGRLETQYF
TRBV11-3,TRBD1,TRBJ2-3,.,TGTGCCAGCAGTTCATCACCGGGACAGGGGCGGGCAGATACGCAGTATTTT,CASSSSPGQGRADTQYF
TRBV9,TRBD2,TRBJ2-1,.,TGTGCCAGCAGCGTAGGGGCTAGCGGGACTCGCAATGAGCAGTTCTTC,CASSVGASGTRNEQFF
TRBV5-1,.,TRBJ1-2,.,TGCGCCAGCAGCCCCCAGATTGCCACTAACTATGGCTACACCTTC,CASSPQIATNYGYTF
TRBV7-9,.,TRBJ1-1,.,TGTGCCAGCAGCTTAAAAGGCCGGAAGGCTACTGAAGCTTTCTTT,CASSLKGRKATEAFF
TRBV4-1,TRBD2,TRBJ2-1,.,TGCGCCAGCAGCCAAGTTGGGAGGGAGGGGGAGCAGTTCTTC,CASSQVGREGEQFF
TRBV4-3,.,TRBJ1-5,.,TGCGCCAGCAGCCAAGAGGCTTGGGGAAATCAGCCCCAGCATTTT,CASSQEAWGNQPQHF
TRBV18,.,TRBJ2-7,.,TGTGCCAGCTCACCAGGTGAGGGCTACGAGCAGTACTTC,CASSPGEGYEQYF
TRBV6-6,.,TRBJ2-3,few,TGTGCCAGCAGTTACCTTCACTCGGGGCTTAAAGATACGCAGTATTTT,CASSYLHSGLKDTQYF
TRBV7-3,.,TRBJ1-1,.,TGTGCCAGCAGATCCCAGATGAACACTGAAGCTTTCTTT,CASRSQMNTEAFF
TRBV15,TRBD2,TRBJ2-4,few,TGTGCCACCAGCAGAGCGTGGGGAGGGAATAAAAACATTCAGTACTTC,CATSRAWGGNKNIQYF
TRBV7-8,.,TRBJ2-2,few,TGTGCCAGCAGCTTCCTTCTCGGCGCCACCGGGGAGCTGTTTTTT,CASSFLLGATGELFF
TRBV29-1,.,TRBJ2-5,.,TGCAGCGTTGGGCCGGAGGGCCAAGAGACCCAGTACTTC,CSVGPEGQETQYF
TRBV5-1,.,TRBJ2-1,once,TGCGCCAGCAGCTGGTTAGCGAGGCAGTTCTTC,CASSWLARQFF
TRBV10-3,.,TRBJ2-1,.,TGTGCCATCAGTACGGGATCGGGGAATGAGCAGTTCTTC,CAISTGSGNEQFF
TRBV4-2,.,TRBJ2-1,once,TGTGCCAGCAGCCGGGGGGGGCGGTCCTACAATGAGCAGTTCTTC,CASSRGGRSYNEQFF
TRBV11-3,.,TRBJ2-7,.,TGTGCCAGCAGCTTAACCGGACCCCCAGGCGAGCAGTACTTC,CASSLTGPPGEQYF
TRBV29-1,.,TRBJ2-7,few,TGCAGCGTTGGAGGCATAGGGGAGTACGAGCAGTACTTC,CSVGGIGEYEQYF
TRBV18,TRBD1,TRBJ2-7,.,TGTGCCAGCTCAAGGGACAGGATCTACGAGCAGTACTTC,CASSRDRIYEQYF
TRBV29-1,.,TRBJ1-3,.,TGCAGCGTTGAGGTCAACTCTGGAAACACCATATATTTT,CSVEVNSGNTIYF
TRBV5-1,TRBD2,TRBJ2-5,.,TGCGCCAGCAGCTTGGGACTAGCGGGAGCGGAGACCCAGTACTTC,CASSLGLAGAETQYF
TRBV28,.,TRBJ1-5,.,TGTGCCAGCAGTTTTGTGGACTTTAGCAATCAGCCCCAGCATTTT,CASSFVDFSNQPQHF
TRBV6-1,.,TRBJ2-2,.,TGTGCCAGCAGTGCACCGGGGAAACTCGCCCCCGGGGAGCTGTTTTTT,CASSAPGKLAPGELFF
TRBV20-1,.,TRBJ1-2,.,TGCAGTGCTTGGGCGGATCGGGGCTACACCTTC,CSAWADRGYTF
TRBV27,.,TRBJ1-2,few,TGTGCCAGCAGTCAAGTAAGGGGACTTCGAGATGGCTACACCTTC,CASSQVRGLRDGYTF
TRBV7-3,.,TRBJ1-2,.,TGTGCCAGCAGCCCGACGGGACTCTATGGCTACACCTTC,CASSPTGLYGYTF
TRBV6-1,.,TRBJ1-6,few,TGTGCCAGCAGTGAACTTAGGGCACCGAGCTCCTATAATTCACCCCTCCACTTT,CASSELRAPSSYNSPLHF
TRBV5-1,.,TRBJ2-3,.,TGCGCCAGCAGCTTATCCCCGGGATTATGGACAGATACGCAGTATTTT,CASSLSPGLWTDTQYF
TRBV9,TRBD2,TRBJ2-3,.,TGTGCCAGCAGCGTCCCTCTAGCGGGAGGCACAGATACGCAGTATTTT,CASSVPLAGGTDTQYF
TRBV6-5,.,TRBJ1-2,few,TGTGCCAGCAGTTACTCTTTCCAGGCCCATGGCTACACCTTC,CASSYSFQAHGYTF
TRBV28,.,TRBJ2-4,.,TGTGCCAGCAGTCCTAGGACGGGCATTCAGTACTTC,CASSPRTGIQYF
TRBV5-4,TRBD1,TRBJ2-7,.,TGTGCCAGCAGCTTCCAGTGGACAGGACCCAAAAGCTCCTACGAGCAGTACTTC,CASSFQWTGPKSSYEQYF
TRBV27,.,TRBJ1-5,.,TGTGCCAGCAGTTCCAGGGGTGGTAATCAGCCCCAGCATTTT,CASSSRGGNQPQHF
TRBV29-1,.,TRBJ2-3,.,TGCAGCGTTGAGGTCGGGATCCATAGCACAGATACGCAGTATTTT,CSVEVGIHSTDTQYF
TRBV5-6,TRBD1,TRBJ2-7,few,TGTGCCAGCAGCTACAGGGGATCCCATTCCGAGCAGTACTTC,CASSYRGSHSEQYF
TRBV11-2,.,TRBJ1-6,.,TGTGCCAGCAGCTTAGACCGAAGCTCCTATAATTCACCCCTCCACTTT,CASSLDRSSYNSPLHF
TRBV4-1,TRBD2,TRBJ2-5,.,TGCGCCAGCAGCCACCTGACTAGCGCGGGGACCCAGTACTTC,CASSHLTSAGTQYF
TRBV27,TRBD2,TRBJ2-3,.,TGTGCCAGCAGTGGTACTAGCGGGCCGAGCACAGATACGCAGTATTTT,CASSGTSGPSTDTQYF
TRBV7-6,.,TRBJ2-7,once,TGTGCCAGCACCCCAGCGCGTGATTACGAGCAGTACTTC,CASTPARDYEQYF
TRBV9,.,TRBJ1-4,.,TGTGCCAGCAGCGTCGACGGGTTCCCTAATGAAAAACTGTTTTTT,CASSVDGFPNEKLFF
TRBV7-3,.,TRBJ1-1,.,TGTGCCAGCAGCTTAAGTAGGGTCACTGAAGCTTTCTTT,CASSLSRVTEAFF
TRBV11-2,.,TRBJ1-6,.,TGTGCCAGCAGCCCGACACCCGGTCCCCTCCACTTT,CASSPTPGPLHF
TRBV9,.,TRBJ2-7,.,TGTGCCAGCAGCGTAGCTACGCGAGGGGACGAGCAGTACTTC,CASSVATRGDEQYF
TRBV18,.,TRBJ2-4,few,TGTGCCAGCTCACCCCTACGGGCGAACATTCAGTACTTC,CASSPLRANIQYF
TRBV27,.,TRBJ2-1,few,TGTGCCAGCAGTGTTAGGGACTTCCTGTACAATGATGAGCAGTTCTTC,CASSVRDFLYNDEQFF
TRBV4-1,.,TRBJ2-1,.,TGCGCCAGCAGCCAGGAGACTAGGGTTCTCAATGAGCAGTTCTTC,CASSQETRVLNEQFF
TRBV4-1,TRBD1,TRBJ2-6,.,TGCGCCAGCAGCCAAGAATTTGTTAGGACAGGGGTCTGGTCTGGGGCCAACGTCCTGACTTTC,CASSQEFVRTGVWSGANVLTF
TRBV9,.,TRBJ1-1,.,TGTGCCAGCAGCGTGGGGCGTCACACTGAAGCTTTCTTT,CASSVGRHTEAFF